This is a list of T cell receptor beta chains from one sample in a study of blood T cell repertoires in COVID-19. Assay: immunoSEQ multiplex PCR; the TCRdb copy retains only in-frame clones and omits some. The profile shows approximately 250,000 clones, around 88% of them singletons. Source material: peripheral blood. The receptors originated from a woman of 80 years or more with COVID-19, enrolled during active disease. Both conserved end residues are part of each CDR3. The D gene is left open where the match is weak. Size values are once, few and many counts, or a class for expanded clones, and some rows have none.

D	V	J	size	DNA	CDR3
TRBD1	TRBV28	TRBJ1-2	NA	TGTGCCAGCGGGACCGGGACAGGGCTTGGCTACACCTTC	CASGTGTGLGYTF
NA	TRBV9	TRBJ2-3	NA	TGTGCCAGCAGCGCGGGGCTAGCGCCCCGGGATACGCAGTATTTT	CASSAGLAPRDTQYF
NA	TRBV27	TRBJ2-1	NA	TGTGCCAGCAGTTTAACTCAGGGGTTTTACAATGAGCAGTTCTTC	CASSLTQGFYNEQFF
TRBD1	TRBV7-8	TRBJ1-1	NA	TGTGCCAGCAGTCCCTTGACAGGGGGTTACACTGAAGCTTTCTTT	CASSPLTGGYTEAFF
NA	TRBV2	TRBJ2-7	NA	TGTGCCAGCAGTGTTTCCCAGGGGCTGTACGAGCAGTACTTC	CASSVSQGLYEQYF
TRBD2	TRBV6-1	TRBJ2-5	NA	TGTGCCAGCAGTGTCAACCCACCGGGACTAGCGGGGGGGCAAGAGACCCAGTACTTC	CASSVNPPGLAGGQETQYF
NA	TRBV4-1	TRBJ1-2	NA	TGCGCCAGCAGCCAAGAGGGGCTCTATGGCTACACCTTC	CASSQEGLYGYTF
TRBD1	TRBV2	TRBJ1-5	NA	TGTGCCAGCAGCGGGACAGGGAGTCAGCCCCAGCATTTT	CASSGTGSQPQHF
NA	TRBV6-5	TRBJ2-1	NA	TGTGCCACCGGGGAGGACAGGTCTCCCTACAATGAGCAGTTCTTC	CATGEDRSPYNEQFF
TRBD1	TRBV28	TRBJ2-3	once	TGTGCCAGCCATAGGCAGGGGGCAACAGATACGCAGTATTTT	CASHRQGATDTQYF
TRBD2	TRBV6-5	TRBJ2-1	NA	TGTGCCAGCAGTTACCGGGCGGGGGGCTGGTATGAGCAGTTCTTC	CASSYRAGGWYEQFF
NA	TRBV10-1	TRBJ2-3	NA	TGCGCCAGCAGTCTCCGGGTGACGGATACGCAGTATTTT	CASSLRVTDTQYF
NA	TRBV6-2/TRBV6-3	TRBJ1-2	NA	TGTGCCAGCAGTTACTCTAATACCGGGGATCTGTCGGGCTACACCTTC	CASSYSNTGDLSGYTF
NA	TRBV10-3	TRBJ1-2	NA	TGTGCCAACGCCGATCAGGGTTCTGGCTACACCTTC	CANADQGSGYTF
TRBD1	TRBV14	TRBJ1-4	NA	TGTGCCAGCAACATCCCGAACAAGGGGGCCCTTTGGAGGACGTTCTGGGGCGAAAAACTGTTTTTT	CASNIPNKGALWRTFWGEKLFF
NA	TRBV7-8	TRBJ2-7	NA	TGTGCCAGCAGCTTATTGGGTGGGGAGACCTACGAGCAGTACTTC	CASSLLGGETYEQYF
NA	TRBV3-1/TRBV3-2	TRBJ2-2	NA	TGTGCCAGCAGCCAAGCGGGTAACACCGGGGAGCTGTTTTTT	CASSQAGNTGELFF
TRBD1	TRBV3-1/TRBV3-2	TRBJ1-6	NA	TGTGCCAGCAGCCAAGGGACAGGGAACTCACCCCTCCACTTT	CASSQGTGNSPLHF
NA	TRBV5-1	TRBJ1-3	NA	TGCGCCAGCAGCTTGGCCGATAGCTCTGGAAACACCATATATTTT	CASSLADSSGNTIYF
TRBD1	TRBV11-2	TRBJ2-2	NA	TGTGCCAGCAGCAGGGACAGGGGAAGCACCGGGGAGCTGTTTTTT	CASSRDRGSTGELFF
NA	TRBV28	TRBJ1-4	NA	TGTGCCAGCAGCTCTGAAGGGGGAAAACTGTTTTTT	CASSSEGGKLFF
NA	TRBV7-2	TRBJ1-6	NA	TGTGCCAGCAGCTTACAGGTCTCCTATAATTCACCCCTCCACTTT	CASSLQVSYNSPLHF
NA	TRBV10-3	TRBJ2-3	NA	TGTGCCATCAGTGAGTTCTCAGATACGCAGTATTTT	CAISEFSDTQYF
NA	TRBV30	TRBJ2-2	NA	TGTGCCTGGAGTGTAGTTGCTAGCGCCGGCGGGGAGCTGTTTTTT	CAWSVVASAGGELFF
TRBD1	TRBV7-8	TRBJ1-1	NA	TGTGCCAGCAGCTTAAAGGGCGGGACAGGGTATACTGAAGCTTTCTTT	CASSLKGGTGYTEAFF
TRBD1	TRBV28	TRBJ1-3	NA	TGTGCCAGCACCACAGGGGGTGGAAACACCATATATTTT	CASTTGGGNTIYF
TRBD1	TRBV7-2	TRBJ2-5	once	TGTGCCAGCAGCAGAGGGGGCAGGGTGGCAGAGACCCAGTACTTC	CASSRGGRVAETQYF
NA	TRBV9	TRBJ2-3	NA	TGTGCCAGCAGCCCGAGCCGGGACACTGTCACAGATACGCAGTATTTT	CASSPSRDTVTDTQYF
NA	TRBV18	TRBJ1-2	NA	TGTGCCAGCTCCCTATTTGCAGACACGCTTAACTATGGCTACACCTTC	CASSLFADTLNYGYTF
NA	TRBV5-1	TRBJ2-1	NA	TGCGCCAGCAGCCCAGAGGGGCAGGGGATCAAAAATGAGCAGTTCTTC	CASSPEGQGIKNEQFF
NA	TRBV5-1	TRBJ1-5	NA	TGCGCCAGCAGCTTGGACACCGATCAGCCCCAGCATTTT	CASSLDTDQPQHF
TRBD1	TRBV6-2/TRBV6-3	TRBJ1-1	NA	TGTGCCAGCAGTGGGGACAGAAATATGAACACTGAAGCTTTCTTT	CASSGDRNMNTEAFF
TRBD1	TRBV18	TRBJ2-2	NA	TGTGCCAGCTCACCAACCCGGGACAGCGCGAACACCGGGGAGCTGTTTTTT	CASSPTRDSANTGELFF